Listed here are 27 T cell receptor beta chains from one sample, sequenced in a study of blood T cell repertoires in COVID-19 (dated by TCRdb to 2020 to 2022). Preparation of the library involved the immunoSEQ multiplex PCR assay. TCRdb holds this immuneACCESS table with in-frame rearrangements only. Some clones are missing; in checked studies, unresolved V genes explain under half, and the rest has no known cause. The sample profile shows about 61,000 clones; about 86% of them were found once. The top ten clones comprise 18% of the sample. The specimen was peripheral blood. The receptor source for this set is a woman older than 75 with active COVID-19.

This clone appeared a single time. The rearrangement joins TRBV21-1 to TRBJ2-7; TRBD1 reflects the table's D call only, with no check against the DNA. TRBV21-1 is a recognized pseudogene. This CDR3 spans 13 amino acids. The CDR3 bases are TGTGCCAGCAGCAAGGCAGGGAACTACGAGCAGTACTTC. Amino acid sequence: CASSKAGNYEQYF.

The chain uses TRBV2 and TRBJ2-5; TRBD2 might be the D (7 bases). With 3 bases removed from V and 2 bases from J, the gap between germline ends came to 13 bases. This CDR3 contains 15 residues. Germline CDR1 reads SNHLY; CDR2 reads FYNNEI. The CDR3 region is CASSEDSGEQETQYF. The CDR3, as DNA: TGTGCCAGCAGTGAGGACAGCGGGGAACAAGAGACCCAGTACTTC.

This clone came up once. The chain employs TRBV5-1 and TRBJ2-3; 9 positions agree with TRBD2. Germline CDR1 and CDR2: SGHRS and YFSETQ. After removal of 2 bases from V and 0 bases from J, the junction contained 4 bases not matched to a gene. This CDR3 comprises 16 residues. The CDR3 reads CASSFIAGDSTDTQYF. As DNA, the CDR3 is TGCGCCAGCAGCTTCATAGCGGGGGATAGCACAGATACGCAGTATTTT.

This rearrangement joins TRBV20-1 to TRBJ1-1, with D possibly TRBD1 on 6 matching bases. The CDR3 is made up of 13 amino acids. From germline, CDR1 is DFQATT and CDR2 SNEGSKA (reference sequence). V lost 3 bases, J lost 11 bases, and 19 bases lay in between. This CDR3 reads CSASVGGAREAFF. CDR3 nucleotides: TGCAGTGCTAGTGTGGGGGGGGCACGGGAGGCTTTCTTT.

The chain has TRBV7-2 and TRBJ1-1; the match to TRBD1 covers 8 bases. J gave up 7 bases and V 5 bases, and 3 bases lay outside the gene matches. The CDR3 has 12 amino acids. Germline loops: CDR1 SGHTA, CDR2 FQGNSA. This chain's CDR3 is CASSPQGGEAFF. The CDR3 DNA reads as TGTGCCAGCAGCCCACAGGGGGGTGAAGCTTTCTTT.

The rearrangement links TRBV15 to TRBJ2-7; 10 nucleotides align to TRBD1. The CDR3 runs 16 residues. The V and J ends lost 0 bases and 2 bases, in that order; junction bases with no gene match: 4. Germline V gene sequence: CDR1 LNHNV, CDR2 YYDKDF (reference sequence). The CDR3 nucleotides read TGTGCCACCAGCAGAGATCTAGGGACAGGGGCCTACGAGCAGTACTTC. It specifies CATSRDLGTGAYEQYF.

The chain is built from TRBV5-1 and TRBJ1-1; no reliable D call. V was trimmed by 4 bases and J by 0 bases, leaving 7 bases between them. Germline CDR1 is SGHRS and CDR2 is YFSETQ. The CDR3 is 13 amino acids. CDR3 bases: TGCGCCAGCAGCCCAGACATGAACACTGAAGCTTTCTTT. This gives the protein CASSPDMNTEAFF.

V and J are TRBV9 and TRBJ1-1; tentatively, D is TRBD1 (6 bases). The V end lost 0 bases, the J end lost 6 bases, and 9 bases lay between the germline ends. This CDR3 region has 13 residues. Per the germline V gene, CDR1 is SGDLS and CDR2 is YYNGEE. CDR3 region: CASSVGGGSEAFF. The CDR3 region has the DNA TGTGCCAGCAGCGTAGGAGGGGGTTCTGAAGCTTTCTTT.

The chain carries TRBV6-1 and TRBJ2-3; TRBD2 matches 11 bases. The CDR3 has 20 amino acids. J was trimmed by 4 bases and V by 3 bases; bases with no gene match: 18. Germline CDR1 and CDR2: MNHNS and SASEGT. CDR3 DNA: TGTGCCAGCAGTGATATGCTAGCGGGGGGCCGCTGGGGTTATCCAGATACGCAGTATTTT. Translation: CASSDMLAGGRWGYPDTQYF.

The table lists this clone with a count of one. This chain connects TRBV27 to TRBJ2-7; a weak D match, TRBD2 (6 bases). Deletions cut 7 bases from V and 2 bases from J, with 18 bases between. The length of the CDR3 is 15 residues. Germline loops: CDR1 MNHEY, CDR2 SMNVEV (reference sequence). CDR3 nucleotide sequence: TGTGCCAGCACTCCGTCGGCGGGATCTACCTACGAGCAGTACTTC. Encoded protein: CASTPSAGSTYEQYF.

The V call is TRBV30, the J call TRBJ1-1; maybe TRBD1 (6 bases). The V end was cut by 1 base, the J end by 5 bases, with 17 bases between. CDR3 length equals 15 residues. Germline lookup yields CDR1 GTSNPN and CDR2 SVGIG (reference sequence). The CDR3 sequence: CAWSEVVGAGTEAFF. For the CDR3, the DNA is TGTGCCTGGAGTGAGGTGGTGGGGGCAGGGACTGAAGCTTTCTTT.

The chain recombines TRBV7-9 with TRBJ1-6; TRBD1 matches 7 bases. V was pared by 4 bases and J by 7 bases, with 7 bases of the junction left unmatched. This CDR3 region has 15 residues. The germline V gene has CDR1 SEHNR and CDR2 FQNEAQ (reference sequence). CDR3 protein: CASSSYGGQNSPLHF. The DNA of the CDR3 is TGTGCCAGCAGCTCCTATGGGGGACAGAATTCACCCCTCCACTTT.

V is TRBV5-4 and J is TRBJ1-4, with D possibly matching TRBD1 (6 bases). Trimming stripped 2 bases from V and 7 bases from J, with 15 bases between. Per germline, CDR1 SGHNT and CDR2 YYREEE (reference sequence). CDR3 length: 15 amino acids. CDR3 sequence reads: CASSFGGGAGEKLFF. For the CDR3, the DNA is TGTGCCAGCAGCTTCGGGGGGGGCGCGGGTGAAAAACTGTTTTTT.

J is TRBJ2-1 and V is TRBV19, with 10 bases lining up with TRBD1. This CDR3 has 14 residues. Germline lookup yields CDR1 LNHDA and CDR2 SQIVND (reference sequence). J was trimmed by 9 bases and V by 10 bases; bases with no gene match: 12. The CDR3 protein is CATQDRGSVGEQFF. CDR3 DNA: TGTGCCACCCAGGACAGGGGGAGTGTCGGTGAGCAGTTCTTC.

The chain combines TRBV7-2 with TRBJ2-3, with 11 bases that match TRBD2. The V gene end was trimmed by 4 bases and the J gene end by 5 bases; junction bases not matched to a gene: 2. The germline V gene has CDR1 SGHTA and CDR2 FQGNSA. The CDR3 has 14 residues. CDR3 in DNA: TGTGCCAGCAGCTCGCTAGCGGGGGGAGATACGCAGTATTTT. It encodes CASSSLAGGDTQYF.

The chain carries TRBV6-6 and TRBJ2-2; the D is unclear. V dropped 0 bases and J dropped 0 bases, with 5 bases sitting between them. The CDR3 is 15 residues long. Germline V gives CDR1 MNHNY, CDR2 SVGAGI (reference sequence). The CDR3 region has the DNA TGTGCCAGCAGTTACTCTTCCTCGAACACCGGGGAGCTGTTTTTT. This encodes CASSYSSSNTGELFF.

Written as DNA, the CDR3 is TGTGCCAGCAGTTTAGCCAGGGTATCCTACAATGAGCAGTTCTTC. Its protein product is CASSLARVSYNEQFF. J is TRBJ2-1 and V is TRBV6-5, with D possibly being TRBD1 (5 bases). V was clipped by 4 bases and J by 1 base, with 11 bases between them. This CDR3 contains 15 residues. Germline V CDR1 and CDR2: MNHEY, SVGAGI.

V usage is TRBV3-1 (or the pseudogene TRBV3-2) and J usage is TRBJ2-3; a possible D gene is TRBD1 (5 bases). CDR3 size: 15 residues. V was cut by 1 base and J by 1 base, with 9 bases left in between. From germline, CDR1 is LGHDT and CDR2 YNNKEL (reference sequence). CDR3 protein: CASSQVSRGTDTQYF. In DNA, the CDR3 is TGTGCCAGCAGCCAAGTTTCCAGGGGCACAGATACGCAGTATTTT.

The chain combines TRBV27 with TRBJ2-7; perhaps TRBD1 as D (6 bases). The V end was cut by 3 bases, the J end by 2 bases, with 20 bases between. CDR3 size: 17 residues. The germline V gene has CDR1 MNHEY and CDR2 SMNVEV (reference sequence). CDR3 sequence: CASSFSLQGRKPYEQYF. CDR3 nucleotides: TGTGCCAGCAGTTTCTCGCTACAGGGACGCAAACCCTACGAGCAGTACTTC.

The chain combines TRBV4-3 with TRBJ1-3; D gene unclear. V lost 0 bases, J lost 0 bases, and 9 bases lay in between. There are 16 residues in the CDR3. CDR1 is LGHNA and CDR2 is YSLEER in the germline V gene. Written as DNA, the CDR3 is TGCGCCAGCAGCCAAGATAGTACAGCCTCTGGAAACACCATATATTTT. As protein: CASSQDSTASGNTIYF.

The rearrangement links TRBV25-1 to TRBJ2-2; 8 bases agree with TRBD2. CDR3 size: 15 residues. Germline V gene sequence: CDR1 MGHDK, CDR2 SYGVNS. V was pared by 5 bases and J by 1 base, with 3 bases of the junction left unmatched. CDR3 DNA: TGTGCCAGCAGTAGTCTAGCGGGGAACACCGGGGAGCTGTTTTTT. This gives the protein CASSSLAGNTGELFF.

There are a few counts of this clone. The gene calls are TRBV18 and TRBJ2-7, with 10 positions matching TRBD2. CDR1 is KGHSH and CDR2 is LQKENI in the germline V gene. J gave up 0 bases and V 4 bases, and 3 bases lay outside the gene matches. CDR3 size: 15 residues. The CDR3 loop reads CASSRQRGGSYEQYF. The CDR3 bases are TGTGCCAGCTCACGCCAGCGGGGGGGCTCCTACGAGCAGTACTTC.

The CDR3 here is CASSHDSNNIYNEQFF. The CDR3, as DNA: TGCGCCAGCAGCCACGACAGCAATAACATCTACAATGAGCAGTTCTTC. The chain is built from TRBV4-3 and TRBJ2-1, with D possibly TRBD1 on 5 matching bases. V was shortened by 3 bases and J by 3 bases, with 15 bases between the two germline ends. Germline CDR1 LGHNA, CDR2 YSLEER. CDR3 length: 16 residues.

The chain joins TRBV5-1 to TRBJ1-4; no clear D. The CDR3 is 14 residues long. Trimming removed 5 bases from V and 8 bases from J, with 16 bases in between. The germline CDR1 and CDR2 sequences are SGHRS and YFSETQ. Here the CDR3 DNA reads TGCGCCAGCAGTAGGGCAGGACTAGGGGAAAAACTGTTTTTT. It specifies CASSRAGLGEKLFF. Combining the CDR3 with reference TRBV5-1 and TRBJ1-4 gives the whole variable domain KAGVTQTPRYLIKTRGQQVTLSCSPISGHRSVSWYQQTPGQGLQFLFEYFSETQRNKGNFPGRFSGRQFSNSRSEMNVSTLELGDSALYLCASSRAGLGEKLFFGSGTQLSVL.

V gene TRBV28 combines with J gene TRBJ1-5; 9 nucleotides agree with TRBD1. CDR3 length equals 19 residues. Trimming removed 3 bases from V and 4 bases from J; junction bases left unmatched: 16. Germline CDR1 is MDHEN and CDR2 is SYDVKM. CDR3 bases: TGTGCCAGCAGTTTCCTCGTGGGGTTGGGACAGGGAGAGAATCAGCCCCAGCATTTT. Protein product: CASSFLVGLGQGENQPQHF.

CDR3 coding DNA: TGCGCCAGCAGCCACGGGACAGGAGAAGTCAAGGGACGCTATGGCTACACCTTC. Translation gives CASSHGTGEVKGRYGYTF. The chain combines TRBV4-3 with TRBJ1-2; TRBD1 matches 8 bases. The CDR3 consists of 18 residues. V was clipped by 3 bases and J by 4 bases; unmatched bases: 16. Germline-derived CDR1 and CDR2 are LGHNA and YSLEER.

The chain couples TRBV15 to TRBJ1-2, with TRBD1 identical over 7 bases. This CDR3 spans 15 amino acids. Germline V gene sequence: CDR1 LNHNV, CDR2 YYDKDF (reference sequence). V lost 2 bases to trimming and J lost 3 bases; unmatched junction nucleotides: 6. CDR3 bases: TGTGCCACCAGCAGAAGCAGGGACAGCTACTATGGCTACACCTTC. Its protein product is CATSRSRDSYYGYTF.